This entry describes one TCR beta chain. What it binds is not known. The data were obtained in a study of shared clonotypes between healthy human individuals. Study-wide results and limits: The donor pool, a small one, limited the genetic and exposure-history diversity represented. The naive CD4 repertoires of a few donors were compared, and roughly 5% of clonotypes were shared.

TCRdb keeps only in-frame clones here, not all; method: immunoSEQ multiplex PCR. The table has more than 2 million clones, roughly 95% seen once; the top ten hold around 0.13%. Trimming took off 4 bases at V and 9 bases at J, with 22 bases between the two ends. The CDR3 length is 16 residues. The germline V gene has CDR1 MNHNY and CDR2 SVGAGI (reference sequence). The source material was naive CD4+ T cells sorted from blood. Documented subset: CD45RA+ positively selected. The sequence came from a man aged 18 to 30 in good health. This chain joins TRBV6-6 and TRBJ2-1; D is unclear. The DNA for the CDR3 is TGTGCCAGCAGTTCCCCTACCCCGGCAGCGAAGAGTGAGCAGTTCTTC. Amino acid sequence: CASSSPTPAAKSEQFF.